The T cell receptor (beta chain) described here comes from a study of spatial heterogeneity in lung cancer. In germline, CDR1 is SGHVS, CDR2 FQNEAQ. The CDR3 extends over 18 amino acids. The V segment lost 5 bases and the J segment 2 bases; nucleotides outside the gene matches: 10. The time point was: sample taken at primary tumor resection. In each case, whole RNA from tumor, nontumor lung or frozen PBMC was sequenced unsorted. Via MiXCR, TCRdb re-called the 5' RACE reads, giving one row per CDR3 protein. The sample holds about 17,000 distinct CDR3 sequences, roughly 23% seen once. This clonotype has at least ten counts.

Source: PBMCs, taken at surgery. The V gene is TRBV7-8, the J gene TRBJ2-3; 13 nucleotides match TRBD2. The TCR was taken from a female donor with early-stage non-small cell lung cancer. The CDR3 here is CASSRTSGSPLPTDTQYF. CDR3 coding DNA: TGTGCCAGCAGCCGGACTAGCGGGAGTCCGCTTCCCACAGATACGCAGTATTTT.